This T cell receptor (beta chain) was identified in a study of identical twins. Study-wide findings and caveats: In beta out-of-frame sequences, the excess sharing between twins was weaker. Monozygotic twin pairs showed more out-of-frame TCR alpha sharing than models estimated. There were fewer insertions in abundant cord blood beta clonotypes, but memory repertoires showed no such pattern.

Each cDNA held unique molecular identifiers, and template switching gave it a universal primer site. From the 5' RACE reads, TCRdb called clonotypes with MiXCR, one entry per CDR3 protein. The top ten clones hold 0.27% of a sample with roughly 1,500,000 distinct CDR3 sequences, around 33% of them seen once. Per germline, CDR1 SEHNR and CDR2 FQNEAQ (reference sequence). The V and J ends lost 1 base and 10 bases respectively, with 2 bases between them. CDR3 length: 10 amino acids. This clonotype appeared a few times. Antigen specificity is unknown. Specimen: cord blood. V and J are TRBV7-9 and TRBJ2-1; the D is unclear. The receptor was isolated from a newborn girl in good health. CDR3 sequence: CASSLEEQFF. Here the CDR3 DNA reads TGTGCCAGCAGCTTAGAGGAGCAGTTCTTC.